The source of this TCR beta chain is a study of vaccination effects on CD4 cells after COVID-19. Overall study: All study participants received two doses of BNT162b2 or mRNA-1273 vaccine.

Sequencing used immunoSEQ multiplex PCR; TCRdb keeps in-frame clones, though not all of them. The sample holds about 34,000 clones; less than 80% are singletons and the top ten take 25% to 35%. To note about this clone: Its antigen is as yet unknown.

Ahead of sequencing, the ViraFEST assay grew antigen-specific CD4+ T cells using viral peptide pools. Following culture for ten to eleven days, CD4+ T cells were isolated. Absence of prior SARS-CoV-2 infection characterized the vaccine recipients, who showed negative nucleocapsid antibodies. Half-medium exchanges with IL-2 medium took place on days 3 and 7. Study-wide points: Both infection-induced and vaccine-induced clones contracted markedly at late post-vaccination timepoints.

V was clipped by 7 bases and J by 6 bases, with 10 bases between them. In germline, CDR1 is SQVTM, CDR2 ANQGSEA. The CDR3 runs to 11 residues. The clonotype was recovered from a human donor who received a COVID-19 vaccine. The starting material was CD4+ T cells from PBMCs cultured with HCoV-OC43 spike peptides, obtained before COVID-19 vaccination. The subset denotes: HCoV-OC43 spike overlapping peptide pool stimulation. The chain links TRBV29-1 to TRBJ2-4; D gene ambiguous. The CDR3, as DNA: TGCAGCGGGGCCTTTAGAAACATTCAGTACTTC. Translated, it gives CSGAFRNIQYF.